This T cell receptor beta chain was sequenced in a study of T-cell memory formation after mild COVID-19. V was clipped by 1 base and J by 3 bases; unmatched bases: 3. Per the germline V gene, CDR1 is MNHEY and CDR2 is SVGEGT. There are 14 residues in the CDR3. This clonotype was found once. Its cognate antigen is unknown. Sample barcodes and UMIs were carried by the TCR alpha and TCR beta cDNA libraries that 5'RACE generated with constant-segment primers. TCRdb reprocessed the 5' RACE reads with MiXCR, giving one entry per CDR3 protein. The top ten clones hold more than 2% of a sample with about 250,000 distinct CDR3 sequences, approximately 15% of them seen once. Whole-study findings and limits: Day 15 to 85 contracting clones showed balanced CD4/CD8; day 15 to 37 expanders favored CD4+.

Sequencing used PBMCs or a T cell subset sorted from them (not recorded which). This TCR came from an adult woman who had mild COVID-19 (a few samples of this study predate the infection). Cell type and time point are not known. The chain is built from TRBV6-2 or TRBV6-3 and TRBJ2-7; 7 positions match TRBD2. The CDR3, as DNA: TGTGCCAGCAGTTACTACCGCGGGAGCTACGAGCAGTACTTC. Its translation: CASSYYRGSYEQYF.